Listed below are T cell receptor beta chains from one sample, sequenced in a study of T cells after yellow fever vaccination. TCRdb reprocessed the 5' RACE reads with MiXCR, giving one entry per CDR3 protein. This table has around 250,000 distinct CDR3 sequences, about 5.2% appearing once. Sequences were derived from CD4+ T cells sorted from PBMCs, sampled on the day of the yellow fever booster vaccination. These receptors were taken from a man aged 18 to 30 who received the YFV17D yellow fever vaccine. CDR3s include the opening cysteine and the closing phenylalanine or tryptophan. The D gene is left open where the match is weak. Size is stated for part of the rows, as once, few or many counts, or as a class when the clone is expanded.

cdr3_aa: CASSLAHNYGYTF
cdr3_nt: TGTGCCAGCAGCTTGGCTCATAACTATGGCTACACCTTC
clone_size: few
v_call: TRBV5-6
d_call: .
j_call: TRBJ1-2

cdr3_aa: CASTDPNSPLHF
cdr3_nt: TGTGCCAGCACCGACCCGAATTCACCCCTCCACTTT
clone_size: .
v_call: TRBV6-2/TRBV6-3
d_call: .
j_call: TRBJ1-6

cdr3_aa: CASSLYTGTGFFPYEQYF
cdr3_nt: TGTGCCAGCAGCTTATACACCGGGACAGGTTTTTTTCCCTACGAGCAGTACTTC
clone_size: .
v_call: TRBV7-2
d_call: TRBD1
j_call: TRBJ2-7

cdr3_aa: CASSFSGSHQPQHF
cdr3_nt: TGTGCCAGCAGCTTTTCTGGTAGTCATCAGCCCCAGCATTTT
clone_size: few
v_call: TRBV7-2
d_call: .
j_call: TRBJ1-5

cdr3_aa: CSVRDRGDQPQHF
cdr3_nt: TGCAGCGTGCGAGACAGGGGGGATCAGCCCCAGCATTTT
clone_size: many
v_call: TRBV29-1
d_call: TRBD1
j_call: TRBJ1-5

cdr3_aa: CASSLFVIGTGVNEQFF
cdr3_nt: TGTGCCAGCAGCTTATTCGTCATTGGGACAGGGGTCAATGAGCAGTTCTTC
clone_size: few
v_call: TRBV7-3
d_call: TRBD1
j_call: TRBJ2-1

cdr3_aa: CASSLVRYRYGYTF
cdr3_nt: TGTGCCAGCAGCTTAGTTAGGTATCGGTATGGCTACACCTTC
clone_size: few
v_call: TRBV7-2
d_call: .
j_call: TRBJ1-2

cdr3_aa: CASSSSRTGYENEQFF
cdr3_nt: TGTGCCAGCAGTAGCTCAAGGACAGGGTATGAGAATGAGCAGTTCTTC
clone_size: .
v_call: TRBV6-1
d_call: TRBD1
j_call: TRBJ2-1

cdr3_aa: CASSPQQGTDTQYF
cdr3_nt: TGTGCCAGCTCACCCCAGCAGGGCACAGATACGCAGTATTTT
clone_size: many
v_call: TRBV18
d_call: .
j_call: TRBJ2-3

cdr3_aa: CASSEYEGGNTGELFF
cdr3_nt: TGTGCCAGCAGTGAATATGAGGGGGGGAACACCGGGGAGCTGTTTTTT
clone_size: .
v_call: TRBV6-1
d_call: .
j_call: TRBJ2-2

cdr3_aa: CASSADNQPQHF
cdr3_nt: TGTGCCAGCAGTGCAGACAATCAGCCCCAGCATTTT
clone_size: .
v_call: TRBV6-1
d_call: .
j_call: TRBJ1-5

cdr3_aa: CASRDSSGGNQPQHF
cdr3_nt: TGTGCCAGCAGGGACAGCAGCGGTGGCAATCAGCCCCAGCATTTT
clone_size: many
v_call: TRBV6-1
d_call: .
j_call: TRBJ1-5

cdr3_aa: CASTRDSQTQYF
cdr3_nt: TGTGCCAGCACTAGGGACAGCCAGACCCAGTACTTC
clone_size: few
v_call: TRBV12-3/TRBV12-4
d_call: TRBD1
j_call: TRBJ2-5

cdr3_aa: CASSLQGTQETQYF
cdr3_nt: TGTGCTAGCAGCTTACAGGGGACCCAAGAGACCCAGTACTTC
clone_size: many
v_call: TRBV7-7
d_call: TRBD1
j_call: TRBJ2-5

cdr3_aa: CASSVRGLDEQYF
cdr3_nt: TGTGCCAGCAGCGTCAGGGGGCTGGACGAGCAGTACTTC
clone_size: .
v_call: TRBV9
d_call: TRBD1
j_call: TRBJ2-7

cdr3_aa: CASRQTLNYGYTF
cdr3_nt: TGTGCCAGCAGACAGACCCTTAACTATGGCTACACCTTC
clone_size: few
v_call: TRBV12-3/TRBV12-4
d_call: .
j_call: TRBJ1-2

cdr3_aa: CASSLGQSVDTQYF
cdr3_nt: TGTGCCAGCAGCTTAGGACAGTCGGTCGATACGCAGTATTTT
clone_size: many
v_call: TRBV7-3
d_call: .
j_call: TRBJ2-3

cdr3_aa: CASSLDGPRELFF
cdr3_nt: TGTGCCAGCAGCTTAGATGGTCCGCGGGAGCTGTTTTTT
clone_size: .
v_call: TRBV7-2
d_call: .
j_call: TRBJ2-2

cdr3_aa: CASSTLGRGYNSPLHF
cdr3_nt: TGTGCCAGCAGTACCCTCGGACGAGGATATAATTCACCCCTCCACTTT
clone_size: many
v_call: TRBV27
d_call: .
j_call: TRBJ1-6

cdr3_aa: CASSVNEAFF
cdr3_nt: TGTGCCAGCAGCGTAAATGAAGCTTTCTTT
clone_size: few
v_call: TRBV9
d_call: .
j_call: TRBJ1-1

cdr3_aa: CASSPPGVGQYF
cdr3_nt: TGTGCCAGCTCACCCCCGGGAGTTGGCCAGTACTTC
clone_size: .
v_call: TRBV18
d_call: .
j_call: TRBJ2-5

cdr3_aa: CASSYSIQSYEQYF
cdr3_nt: TGTGCCAGCAGTTACTCGATACAGTCCTACGAGCAGTACTTC
clone_size: .
v_call: TRBV6-5
d_call: .
j_call: TRBJ2-7

cdr3_aa: CASSEAPGTANQPQHF
cdr3_nt: TGTGCCAGCAGTGAAGCCCCAGGGACCGCTAATCAGCCCCAGCATTTT
clone_size: .
v_call: TRBV2
d_call: .
j_call: TRBJ1-5

cdr3_aa: CASSYDIGSVNYGYTF
cdr3_nt: TGTGCCAGCAGTTACGACATCGGGTCCGTCAACTATGGCTACACCTTC
clone_size: .
v_call: TRBV6-2/TRBV6-3
d_call: .
j_call: TRBJ1-2

cdr3_aa: CASSLGGEGAEAFF
cdr3_nt: TGTGCCAGCAGCTTAGGAGGGGAAGGGGCTGAAGCTTTCTTT
clone_size: .
v_call: TRBV7-9
d_call: .
j_call: TRBJ1-1

cdr3_aa: CSVVGSGTYEQYF
cdr3_nt: TGCAGCGTTGTAGGTTCGGGGACCTACGAGCAGTACTTC
clone_size: many
v_call: TRBV29-1
d_call: .
j_call: TRBJ2-7

cdr3_aa: CASSAQTVSEQYF
cdr3_nt: TGTGCCAGCAGCGCTCAGACCGTCTCCGAGCAGTACTTC
clone_size: many
v_call: TRBV9
d_call: .
j_call: TRBJ2-7

cdr3_aa: CASSLTRDRFGSPLHF
cdr3_nt: TGTGCCAGCAGTCTAACCCGTGACCGTTTTGGGTCACCCCTCCACTTT
clone_size: few
v_call: TRBV6-2/TRBV6-3
d_call: .
j_call: TRBJ1-6

cdr3_aa: CASSRQTGTQYF
cdr3_nt: TGTGCCAGCAGCAGGCAGACGGGTACGCAGTATTTT
clone_size: many
v_call: TRBV7-2
d_call: .
j_call: TRBJ2-3

cdr3_aa: CASSYGRGDQETQYF
cdr3_nt: TGTGCCAGCAGTTACGGGAGGGGAGACCAAGAGACCCAGTACTTC
clone_size: .
v_call: TRBV6-2/TRBV6-3
d_call: TRBD2
j_call: TRBJ2-5

cdr3_aa: CAIRMQGSGANVLTF
cdr3_nt: TGTGCCATCAGGATGCAGGGTTCTGGGGCCAACGTCCTGACTTTC
clone_size: many
v_call: TRBV10-3
d_call: .
j_call: TRBJ2-6

cdr3_aa: CASTGQGGYEKLFF
cdr3_nt: TGTGCCAGCACGGGACAGGGTGGCTATGAAAAACTGTTTTTT
clone_size: .
v_call: TRBV2
d_call: TRBD1
j_call: TRBJ1-4

cdr3_aa: CASRDRGNLDTEAFF
cdr3_nt: TGTGCCAGCAGGGACAGGGGGAATCTGGACACTGAAGCTTTCTTT
clone_size: few
v_call: TRBV19
d_call: TRBD1
j_call: TRBJ1-1

cdr3_aa: CASGDSGSSYEQYF
cdr3_nt: TGTGCCAGTGGGGACTCCGGATCCTCCTACGAGCAGTACTTC
clone_size: few
v_call: TRBV6-6
d_call: .
j_call: TRBJ2-7

cdr3_aa: CASSPNLGTPWYQETQYF
cdr3_nt: TGTGCCAGCAGCCCAAACCTGGGGACACCTTGGTACCAAGAGACCCAGTACTTC
clone_size: many
v_call: TRBV3-1
d_call: .
j_call: TRBJ2-5

cdr3_aa: CASSLSRDTSGNTIYF
cdr3_nt: TGTGCCAGCAGCTTATCACGGGACACCTCTGGAAACACCATATATTTT
clone_size: few
v_call: TRBV7-2
d_call: .
j_call: TRBJ1-3

cdr3_aa: CSASPTLQGAYGYTF
cdr3_nt: TGCAGTGCTAGCCCCACATTACAGGGAGCCTATGGCTACACCTTC
clone_size: .
v_call: TRBV20-1
d_call: .
j_call: TRBJ1-2

cdr3_aa: CASSSSLANRFF
cdr3_nt: TGTGCCAGCAGCTCCTCACTAGCTAATCGGTTCTTC
clone_size: few
v_call: TRBV7-2
d_call: .
j_call: TRBJ2-1

cdr3_aa: CASSQDVTGFSEAKNIQYF
cdr3_nt: TGCGCCAGCAGCCAAGATGTGACAGGATTCAGCGAAGCCAAAAACATTCAGTACTTC
clone_size: many
v_call: TRBV4-1
d_call: .
j_call: TRBJ2-4

cdr3_aa: CASSFLQGGTDTQYF
cdr3_nt: TGTGCCAGCAGTTTCCTACAGGGAGGAACAGATACGCAGTATTTT
clone_size: few
v_call: TRBV6-5
d_call: .
j_call: TRBJ2-3

cdr3_aa: CASSLAPGQWGQPQHF
cdr3_nt: TGCGCCAGCAGCTTGGCCCCCGGACAGTGGGGTCAGCCCCAGCATTTT
clone_size: .
v_call: TRBV5-1
d_call: .
j_call: TRBJ1-5

cdr3_aa: CAWGVSGGADTQYF
cdr3_nt: TGTGCCTGGGGGGTAAGCGGGGGAGCAGATACGCAGTATTTT
clone_size: few
v_call: TRBV30
d_call: TRBD2
j_call: TRBJ2-3

cdr3_aa: CASSLAPPGLNYTF
cdr3_nt: TGCGCCAGCAGCTTGGCCCCCCCGGGACTCAACTACACCTTC
clone_size: many
v_call: TRBV5-1
d_call: .
j_call: TRBJ1-2

cdr3_aa: CASSPGTGGHGYTF
cdr3_nt: TGCGCCAGCAGCCCGGGGACAGGGGGACATGGCTACACCTTC
clone_size: few
v_call: TRBV4-1
d_call: TRBD1
j_call: TRBJ1-2

cdr3_aa: CASSRQGTYGYTF
cdr3_nt: TGCGCCAGCAGTCGACAGGGTACCTATGGCTACACCTTC
clone_size: few
v_call: TRBV5-1
d_call: TRBD1
j_call: TRBJ1-2

cdr3_aa: CASSLDQGTGQPQHF
cdr3_nt: TGTGCCAGCAGCTTAGACCAGGGGACGGGTCAGCCCCAGCATTTT
clone_size: many
v_call: TRBV11-2
d_call: .
j_call: TRBJ1-5

cdr3_aa: CASSFDSTSQYF
cdr3_nt: TGTGCCAGCAGCTTTGACTCGACATCTCAGTATTTT
clone_size: few
v_call: TRBV7-2
d_call: .
j_call: TRBJ2-3

cdr3_aa: CASSLRSRGQAEAFF
cdr3_nt: TGTGCCAGCAGCTTAAGGTCCAGGGGGCAAGCTGAAGCTTTCTTT
clone_size: few
v_call: TRBV7-2
d_call: TRBD1
j_call: TRBJ1-1

cdr3_aa: CASSLRDRGRELFF
cdr3_nt: TGTGCCAGCAGTTTAAGGGACAGGGGAAGGGAGCTGTTTTTT
clone_size: many
v_call: TRBV12-3/TRBV12-4
d_call: TRBD1
j_call: TRBJ2-2

cdr3_aa: CASSSRGERVVETQYF
cdr3_nt: TGTGCCAGCAGTTCCAGGGGTGAGAGGGTAGTAGAGACCCAGTACTTC
clone_size: few
v_call: TRBV27
d_call: .
j_call: TRBJ2-5

cdr3_aa: CAISEEIGTVYNEQFF
cdr3_nt: TGTGCCATCAGTGAGGAGATAGGGACGGTGTACAATGAGCAGTTCTTC
clone_size: .
v_call: TRBV10-3
d_call: .
j_call: TRBJ2-1

cdr3_aa: CASSRDRAYGYTF
cdr3_nt: TGTGCCAGCAGCCGGGACAGGGCCTATGGCTACACCTTC
clone_size: many
v_call: TRBV28
d_call: TRBD1
j_call: TRBJ1-2

cdr3_aa: CASSYLSAYEQYF
cdr3_nt: TGTGCCAGCAGTTACCTCTCCGCTTACGAGCAGTACTTC
clone_size: .
v_call: TRBV6-2/TRBV6-3
d_call: .
j_call: TRBJ2-7

cdr3_aa: CSAPPAGRPYEQYF
cdr3_nt: TGCAGTGCCCCCCCGGCAGGGCGACCCTACGAGCAGTACTTC
clone_size: few
v_call: TRBV20-1
d_call: .
j_call: TRBJ2-7

cdr3_aa: CASSRRGMGTQYF
cdr3_nt: TGTGCCAGCAGCCGGAGGGGGATGGGGACCCAGTACTTC
clone_size: .
v_call: TRBV3-1
d_call: .
j_call: TRBJ2-5

cdr3_aa: CSARPVAEQFF
cdr3_nt: TGCAGTGCTAGACCCGTAGCTGAGCAGTTCTTC
clone_size: .
v_call: TRBV20-1
d_call: .
j_call: TRBJ2-1

cdr3_aa: CASSTLYDTQYF
cdr3_nt: TGTGCCAGCAGTACCCTCTATGATACGCAGTATTTT
clone_size: .
v_call: TRBV6-2/TRBV6-3
d_call: .
j_call: TRBJ2-3

cdr3_aa: CASRGQSGSTDTQYF
cdr3_nt: TGTGCCAGCAGGGGACAATCAGGCAGCACAGATACGCAGTATTTT
clone_size: many
v_call: TRBV28
d_call: .
j_call: TRBJ2-3

cdr3_aa: CASSTGGTTQYF
cdr3_nt: TGTGCCAGCAGTACGGGGGGGACGACGCAGTATTTT
clone_size: .
v_call: TRBV6-5
d_call: TRBD2
j_call: TRBJ2-3

cdr3_aa: CASSKTGTGREQYF
cdr3_nt: TGCGCCAGCAGCAAAACCGGGACAGGGCGCGAGCAGTACTTC
clone_size: few
v_call: TRBV5-1
d_call: TRBD1
j_call: TRBJ2-7